The subject of this entry is one TCR beta chain. As yet, its antigen is unknown. This sample stems from a study of blood T cells in healthy people across ages. General study results and limits: Diversity was higher, and naive CD4+ cells more numerous, in long-lived donors than in aged donors. Age advanced and TCR beta diversity per million T cells fell, roughly linearly.

The use of a sample-barcoded 5' primer and a J-beta primer mix characterized a second PCR of about 7 to 12 cycles. Unique molecular identifiers of 12 random nucleotides labeled each cDNA. TCRdb reanalysed the 5' RACE reads using MiXCR and keeps one entry per CDR3 protein. The data show 1.5 million to 2 million distinct CDR3 sequences, roughly two fifths seen once. Germline-derived CDR1 and CDR2 are LNHNV and YYDKDF (reference sequence). V shed 3 bases and J 1 base; nucleotides not matched to a gene: 8. CDR3 length equals 17 residues. Each of the donors had 8 to 10 milliliters of peripheral blood drawn into EDTA-treated Vacutainer tubes.

Material for sequencing was blood. This TCR was sampled from a human donor in good health. The V call is TRBV15, the J call TRBJ1-5; 8 nucleotides align to TRBD1. CDR3 in amino acids: CATSRDRVVGSNQPQHF. In DNA, the CDR3 is TGTGCCACCAGCAGGGACAGGGTCGTGGGGAGCAATCAGCCCCAGCATTTT. The full variable domain, its missing parts supplied by reference TRBV15 and TRBJ1-5, is DAMVIQNPRYQVTQFGKPVTLSCSQTLNHNVMYWYQQKSSQAPKLLFHYYDKDFNNEADTPDNFQSRRPNTSFCFLDIRSPGLGDTAMYLCATSRDRVVGSNQPQHFGDGTRLSIL.